Listed below are T cell receptor beta chains from one sample, sequenced in a study of technical replicates of blood from a few donors. Clones were read by immunoSEQ multiplex PCR, and TCRdb kept only the in-frame ones, dropping some. The sample holds approximately 68,000 clones, 95% to 97% seen once. Material for sequencing was T cells isolated from PBMCs. The receptors were gathered from a human donor in good health. Each CDR3 is given with its conserved first and last residue. D genes are given only for firm matches. Some rows have no size entry. The others give once, few or many, or a class for an expanded clone.

CASSQEEGSYEQYF,TGCGCCAGCAGCCAAGAAGAGGGCTCCTACGAGCAGTACTTC,.,TRBJ2-7,TRBV4-1,.
CASRLQENTEAFF,TGTGCCAGCAGATTACAGGAGAACACTGAAGCTTTCTTT,.,TRBJ1-1,TRBV6-5,.
CASSRFAGGSYNEQFF,TGCGCCAGCAGCAGATTTGCGGGAGGGTCCTACAATGAGCAGTTCTTC,TRBD2,TRBJ2-1,TRBV5-1,once
CASSPKSGLHNEQFF,TGTGCCAGCAGCCCGAAGTCTGGACTCCACAATGAGCAGTTCTTC,.,TRBJ2-1,TRBV11-3,.
CASSTYSGNTIYF,TGTGCCAGTAGTACGTATTCTGGAAACACCATATATTTT,.,TRBJ1-3,TRBV19,once
CASSFVRGTDTQYF,TGTGCCAGCAGCTTCGTGCGGGGCACAGATACGCAGTATTTT,.,TRBJ2-3,TRBV5-4,.
CASSLDSGYNGELFF,TGTGCCAGCAGCTTAGATTCAGGTTATAACGGGGAGCTGTTTTTT,.,TRBJ2-2,TRBV11-2,.
CSVEEGRTYEQYF,TGCAGCGTTGAGGAGGGGAGAACCTACGAGCAGTACTTC,.,TRBJ2-7,TRBV29-1,.
CASRLDKQGTGELFF,TGTGCCAGCAGGTTGGATAAACAGGGAACCGGGGAGCTGTTTTTT,.,TRBJ2-2,TRBV5-4,.
CASFNRNTEAFF,TGCGCCAGCTTCAACAGGAACACTGAAGCTTTCTTT,.,TRBJ1-1,TRBV10-1,.
CASSLFRAGKHNEQFF,TGTGCCAGCAGTTTATTTCGGGCAGGGAAGCACAATGAGCAGTTCTTC,.,TRBJ2-1,TRBV28,once
CASSADRGKTNQPQHF,TGTGCCAGCAGCGCCGACAGGGGGAAGACGAATCAGCCCCAGCATTTT,TRBD1,TRBJ1-5,TRBV9,.
CASRRGLTEAFF,TGTGCCAGCAGAAGAGGGCTGACTGAAGCTTTCTTT,.,TRBJ1-1,TRBV2,.
CASSFGVAGKETQYF,TGTGCCAGCAGCTTCGGGGTAGCGGGAAAAGAGACCCAGTACTTC,TRBD2,TRBJ2-5,TRBV7-7,.
CATTGTGTVNQPQHF,TGTGCCACCACCGGGACCGGGACAGTCAATCAGCCCCAGCATTTT,TRBD1,TRBJ1-5,TRBV15,.
CASSSSLPPTGVEAFF,TGTGCCAGCAGTTCTTCACTTCCCCCAACAGGGGTTGAAGCTTTCTTT,TRBD1,TRBJ1-1,TRBV28,.
CASSSQWEQFF,TGTGCCAGCAGCTCCCAGTGGGAGCAGTTCTTC,.,TRBJ2-1,TRBV11-2,.
CASSITRSYGYTF,TGTGCCAGTAGTATAACCAGAAGCTATGGCTACACCTTC,.,TRBJ1-2,TRBV19,.
CASSPMGTEYQETQYF,TGCGCCAGCAGCCCGATGGGGACAGAGTACCAAGAGACCCAGTACTTC,TRBD1,TRBJ2-5,TRBV4-1,.
CAWTSGSPDTQYF,TGTGCCTGGACTAGCGGGAGCCCAGATACGCAGTATTTT,TRBD2,TRBJ2-3,TRBV30,.
CASTPSAGIPGELFF,TGTGCCAGCACCCCGTCAGCGGGAATCCCCGGGGAGCTGTTTTTT,TRBD2,TRBJ2-2,TRBV25-1,.
CASSLEWNTEAFF,TGTGCCAGCAGTTTAGAGTGGAACACTGAAGCTTTCTTT,.,TRBJ1-1,TRBV27,.
CALPGSPRGIYGYTF,TGTGCCTTGCCGGGCTCTCCTAGGGGGATTTATGGCTACACCTTC,.,TRBJ1-2,TRBV30,.
CTSSPRTTPNSEQYF,TGCACCAGCAGCCCGAGAACGACGCCGAACAGCGAGCAGTACTTC,.,TRBJ2-7,TRBV1,.
CASSLGLSPTSYEQYF,TGTGCCAGCAGCTTAGGGCTTAGTCCGACATCCTACGAGCAGTACTTC,.,TRBJ2-7,TRBV11-3,.
CAPRSGISYNEQFF,TGTGCCCCTAGGTCGGGTATTTCCTACAATGAGCAGTTCTTC,.,TRBJ2-1,TRBV6-1,.
CASSSPPGGRAAERDEQYF,TGCGCCAGCAGTTCCCCCCCTGGAGGGAGGGCCGCCGAGAGGGACGAGCAGTACTTC,TRBD2,TRBJ2-7,TRBV5-1,.
CASKRDNTGELFF,TGTGCCAGCAAGCGGGACAACACCGGGGAGCTGTTTTTT,TRBD2,TRBJ2-2,TRBV6-1,.
CASSYSIDRADTEAFF,TGTGCCAGCAGTTACTCTATCGACAGGGCGGACACTGAAGCTTTCTTT,TRBD1,TRBJ1-1,TRBV6-5,once
CASSLYRDSTDTQYF,TGTGCCAGCAGCTTATACAGGGACAGCACAGATACGCAGTATTTT,.,TRBJ2-3,TRBV5-8,.
CAWSISTEAFF,TGTGCCTGGAGTATCTCCACTGAAGCTTTCTTT,.,TRBJ1-1,TRBV30,.